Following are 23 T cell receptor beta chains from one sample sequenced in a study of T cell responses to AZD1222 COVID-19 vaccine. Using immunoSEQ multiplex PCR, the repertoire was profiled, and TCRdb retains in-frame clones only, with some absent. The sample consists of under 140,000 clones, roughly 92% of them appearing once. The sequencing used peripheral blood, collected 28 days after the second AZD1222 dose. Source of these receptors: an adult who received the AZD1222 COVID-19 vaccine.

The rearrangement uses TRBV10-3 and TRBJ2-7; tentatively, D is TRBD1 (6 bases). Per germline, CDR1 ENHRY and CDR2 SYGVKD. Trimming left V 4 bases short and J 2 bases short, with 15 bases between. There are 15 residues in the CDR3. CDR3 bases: TGTGCCATCAGTGGCAGACAGGTGAGGGCCTACGAGCAGTACTTC. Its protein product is CAISGRQVRAYEQYF.

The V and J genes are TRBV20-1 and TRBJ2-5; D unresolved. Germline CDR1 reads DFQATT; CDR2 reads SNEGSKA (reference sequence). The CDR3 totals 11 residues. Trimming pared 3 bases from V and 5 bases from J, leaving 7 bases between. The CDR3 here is CSASPKETQYF. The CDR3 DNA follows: TGCAGTGCTAGCCCCAAGGAGACCCAGTACTTC.

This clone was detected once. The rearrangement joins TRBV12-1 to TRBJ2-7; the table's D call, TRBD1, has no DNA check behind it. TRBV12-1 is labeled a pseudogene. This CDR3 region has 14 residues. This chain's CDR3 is CASSVHRTAYEQYF. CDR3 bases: TGTGCCAGCAGCGTACACCGGACAGCTTACGAGCAGTACTTC.

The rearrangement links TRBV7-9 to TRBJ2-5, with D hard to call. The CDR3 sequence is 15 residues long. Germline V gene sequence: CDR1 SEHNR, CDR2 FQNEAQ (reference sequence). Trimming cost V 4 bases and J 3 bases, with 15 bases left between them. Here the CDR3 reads CASSSGGIAEETQYF. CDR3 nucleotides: TGTGCCAGCAGCTCTGGCGGTATTGCTGAAGAGACCCAGTACTTC.

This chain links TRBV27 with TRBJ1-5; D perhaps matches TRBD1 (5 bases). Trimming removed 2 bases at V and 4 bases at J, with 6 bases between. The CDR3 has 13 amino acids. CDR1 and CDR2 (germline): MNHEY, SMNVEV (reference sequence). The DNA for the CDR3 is TGTGCCAGCAGTTTACAGGGAAATCAGCCCCAGCATTTT. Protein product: CASSLQGNQPQHF.

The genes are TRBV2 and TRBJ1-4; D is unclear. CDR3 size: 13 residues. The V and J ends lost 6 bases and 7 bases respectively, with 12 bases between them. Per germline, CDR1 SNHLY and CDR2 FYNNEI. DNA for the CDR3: TGTGCCAGCAGAGGGTTGTCGGTTGAAAAACTGTTTTTT. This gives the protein CASRGLSVEKLFF.

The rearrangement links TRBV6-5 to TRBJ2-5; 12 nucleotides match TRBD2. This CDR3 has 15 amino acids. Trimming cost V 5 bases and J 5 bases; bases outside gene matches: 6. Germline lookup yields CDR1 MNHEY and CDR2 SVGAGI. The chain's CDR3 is CASSPRLAGVETQYF. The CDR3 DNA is TGTGCCAGCAGTCCCAGACTAGCGGGGGTTGAGACCCAGTACTTC.

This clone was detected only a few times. Here the CDR3 DNA reads TGTGCCAGTAGTATTGATGTTGGGGAATCAGGCTACACCTTC. It is translated as CASSIDVGESGYTF. The chain links TRBV19 to TRBJ1-2; no clear D. Per the germline V gene, CDR1 is LNHDA and CDR2 is SQIVND (reference sequence). Trimming took 3 bases from V and 8 from J, leaving 16 bases between them. There are 14 residues in the CDR3.

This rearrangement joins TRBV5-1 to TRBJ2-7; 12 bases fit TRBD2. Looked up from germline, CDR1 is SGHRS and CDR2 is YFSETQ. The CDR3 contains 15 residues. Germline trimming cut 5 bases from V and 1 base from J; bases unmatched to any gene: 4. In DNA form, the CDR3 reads TGCGCCAGCAGGGACGGGACTAGCGGGTCCTACGAGCAGTACTTC. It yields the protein CASRDGTSGSYEQYF.

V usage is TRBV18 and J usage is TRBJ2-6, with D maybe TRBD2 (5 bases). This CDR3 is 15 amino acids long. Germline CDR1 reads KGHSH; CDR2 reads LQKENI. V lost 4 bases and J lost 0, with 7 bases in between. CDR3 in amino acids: CASSLGSSGANVLTF. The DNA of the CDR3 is TGTGCCAGCTCACTAGGGAGCTCTGGGGCCAACGTCCTGACTTTC.

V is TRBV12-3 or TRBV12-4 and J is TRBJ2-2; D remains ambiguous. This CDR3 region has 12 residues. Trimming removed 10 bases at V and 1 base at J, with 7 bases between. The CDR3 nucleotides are TGTGCCACAGGACGGAACACCGGGGAGCTGTTTTTT. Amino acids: CATGRNTGELFF.

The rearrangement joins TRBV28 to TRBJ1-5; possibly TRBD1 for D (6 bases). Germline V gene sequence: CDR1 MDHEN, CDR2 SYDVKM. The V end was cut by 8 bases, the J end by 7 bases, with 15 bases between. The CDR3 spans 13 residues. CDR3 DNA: TGTGCCAGCTATCAGGGGTCGGGACAGCCCCAGCATTTT. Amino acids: CASYQGSGQPQHF.

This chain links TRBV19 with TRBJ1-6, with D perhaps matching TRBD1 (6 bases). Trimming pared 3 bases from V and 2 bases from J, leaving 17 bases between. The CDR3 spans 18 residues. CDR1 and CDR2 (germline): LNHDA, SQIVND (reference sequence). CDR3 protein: CASSIHQNRDTYNSPLHF. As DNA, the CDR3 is TGTGCCAGTAGTATCCACCAGAACCGGGACACCTATAATTCACCCCTCCACTTT.

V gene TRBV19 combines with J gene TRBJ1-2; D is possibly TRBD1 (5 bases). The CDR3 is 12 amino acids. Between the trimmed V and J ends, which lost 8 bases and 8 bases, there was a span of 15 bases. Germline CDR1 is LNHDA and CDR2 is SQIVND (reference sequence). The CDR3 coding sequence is TGTGCCAGTCGCCCAGGGCGAGGAGGCTACACCTTC. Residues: CASRPGRGGYTF.

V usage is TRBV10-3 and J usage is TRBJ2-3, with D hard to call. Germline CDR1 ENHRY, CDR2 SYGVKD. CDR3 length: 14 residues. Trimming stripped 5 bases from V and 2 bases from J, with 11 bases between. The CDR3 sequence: CAISPTGLTDTQYF. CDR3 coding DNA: TGTGCCATCAGTCCTACGGGCCTCACAGATACGCAGTATTTT.

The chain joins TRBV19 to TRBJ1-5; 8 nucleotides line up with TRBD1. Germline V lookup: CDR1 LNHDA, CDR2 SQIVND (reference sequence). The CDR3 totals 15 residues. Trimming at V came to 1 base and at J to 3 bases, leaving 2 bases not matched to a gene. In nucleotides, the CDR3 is TGTGCCAGTAGTATAGCAGGGGGCATCAATCAGCCCCAGCATTTT. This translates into CASSIAGGINQPQHF.

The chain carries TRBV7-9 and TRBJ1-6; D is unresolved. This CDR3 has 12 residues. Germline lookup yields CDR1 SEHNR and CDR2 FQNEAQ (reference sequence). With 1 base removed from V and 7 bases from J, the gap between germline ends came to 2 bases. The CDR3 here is CASSLGNSPLHF. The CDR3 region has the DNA TGTGCCAGCAGCTTAGGAAATTCACCCCTCCACTTT.

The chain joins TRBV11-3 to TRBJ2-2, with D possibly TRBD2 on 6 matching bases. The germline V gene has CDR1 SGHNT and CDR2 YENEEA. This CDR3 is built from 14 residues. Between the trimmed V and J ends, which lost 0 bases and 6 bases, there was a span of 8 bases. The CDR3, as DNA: TGTGCCAGCAGCTTAGATTGGGGGGCCGGGGAGCTGTTTTTT. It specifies CASSLDWGAGELFF.

In DNA form, the CDR3 reads TGCGCCAGCAGCTTTTGGACAGGGGGGTCCTACGAGCAGTACTTC. Residues: CASSFWTGGSYEQYF. V gene TRBV5-1 combines with J gene TRBJ2-7; 10 bases are shared with TRBD1. The CDR3 sequence is 15 residues long. The germline V gene encodes CDR1 SGHRS and CDR2 YFSETQ. The ends lost 2 bases at V and 1 base at J; junction bases unmatched: 3. Full variable domain (missing parts from reference TRBV5-1 and TRBJ2-7): KAGVTQTPRYLIKTRGQQVTLSCSPISGHRSVSWYQQTPGQGLQFLFEYFSETQRNKGNFPGRFSGRQFSNSRSEMNVSTLELGDSALYLCASSFWTGGSYEQYFGPGTRLTVT.

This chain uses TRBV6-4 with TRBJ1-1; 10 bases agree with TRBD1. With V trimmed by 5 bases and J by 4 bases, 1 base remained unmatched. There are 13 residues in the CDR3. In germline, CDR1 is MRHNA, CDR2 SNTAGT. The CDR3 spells CASSRDRGTEAFF. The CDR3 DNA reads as TGTGCCAGCAGTAGGGACAGGGGCACTGAAGCTTTCTTT.

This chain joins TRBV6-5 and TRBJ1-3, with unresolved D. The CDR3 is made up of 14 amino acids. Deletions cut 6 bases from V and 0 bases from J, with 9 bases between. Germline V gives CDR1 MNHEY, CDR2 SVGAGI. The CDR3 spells CASRGWTSGNTIYF. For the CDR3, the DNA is TGTGCCAGCAGGGGGTGGACCTCTGGAAACACCATATATTTT.

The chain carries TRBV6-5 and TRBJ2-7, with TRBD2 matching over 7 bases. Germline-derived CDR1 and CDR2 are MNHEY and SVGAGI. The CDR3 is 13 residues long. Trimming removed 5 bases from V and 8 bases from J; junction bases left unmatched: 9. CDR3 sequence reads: CASSLGTGGQQYF. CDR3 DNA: TGTGCCAGCAGTCTGGGGACGGGGGGACAGCAGTACTTC.

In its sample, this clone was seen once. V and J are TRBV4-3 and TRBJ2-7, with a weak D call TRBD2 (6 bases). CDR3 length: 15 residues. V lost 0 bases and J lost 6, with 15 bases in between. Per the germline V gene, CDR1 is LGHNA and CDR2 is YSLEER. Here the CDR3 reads CASSQDGVGRGEQYF. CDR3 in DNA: TGCGCCAGCAGCCAAGATGGGGTGGGGCGGGGCGAGCAGTACTTC.